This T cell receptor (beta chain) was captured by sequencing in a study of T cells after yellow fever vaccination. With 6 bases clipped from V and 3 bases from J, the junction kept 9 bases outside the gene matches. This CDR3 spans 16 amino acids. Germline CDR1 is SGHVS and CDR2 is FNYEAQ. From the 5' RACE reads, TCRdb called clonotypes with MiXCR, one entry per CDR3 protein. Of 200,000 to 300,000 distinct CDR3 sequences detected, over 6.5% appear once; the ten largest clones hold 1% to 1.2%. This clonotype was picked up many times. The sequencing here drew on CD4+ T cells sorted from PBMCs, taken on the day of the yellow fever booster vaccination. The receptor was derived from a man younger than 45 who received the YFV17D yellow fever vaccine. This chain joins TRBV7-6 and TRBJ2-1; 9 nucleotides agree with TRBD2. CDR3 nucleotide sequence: TGTGCCAGCAGTCCAAATAGCGGGAGCGGCTACAATGAGCAGTTCTTC. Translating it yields CASSPNSGSGYNEQFF.